Below, 25 T cell receptor beta chains from the same sample are listed, as sequenced in a study of vaccination and CD4 T cells after COVID-19 (dated by TCRdb to about 2022). The intended sense of this specimen's treatment or condition label: roughly 10-day PBMC culture with coronavirus spike peptide pools or control peptides (ViraFEST assay). Library preparation used PCR. Sequencing used an Illumina iSeq 100. DNA from cultured CD4+ T cells underwent TCR sequencing with the Oncomine TCR Beta short-read assay at the Johns Hopkins FTIC core. TCRdb handled the public reads itself, with Q25 trimming in fastp and clone calling in MiXCR, and kept productive beta chains. Every entry covers one CDR3 protein and lists the most common genes and DNA from its rows. In this sample the table shows about 14,000 distinct CDR3 sequences, 35% of which occur a single time. Of the sample, 12% falls within the top ten clones.

These TCRs are of unknown antigen specificity. The sequencing input was CD4+ T cells from blood, cultured in vitro. The receptors originated from a human donor who had recovered from COVID-19.

The rearrangement links TRBV6-2 or TRBV6-3 to TRBJ1-1, with D possibly matching TRBD1 (5 bases). The CDR3 is made up of 15 amino acids. V was pared by 5 bases and J by 1 base, with 14 bases between. CDR1 is MNHEY and CDR2 is SVGEGT in the germline V gene. CDR3 bases: TGTGCCAGCAGTCGCCCGGGACCCACGAACACTGAAGCTTTCTTT. Encoded protein: CASSRPGPTNTEAFF.

There are a few counts of this clonotype. This chain connects TRBV20-1 to TRBJ1-5, with D perhaps TRBD1 (6 bases). V lost 7 bases and J lost 3, with 13 bases in between. Germline values: CDR1 DFQATT, CDR2 SNEGSKA (reference sequence). This CDR3 has 13 residues. CDR3 coding DNA: TGCAGTGGGAGGGGGACGATCAATCAGCCCCAGCATTTT. Its protein is CSGRGTINQPQHF.

This chain connects TRBV11-2 to TRBJ2-7; possibly TRBD1 or TRBD2 for D (6 bases each). Trimming took off 4 bases at V and 2 bases at J, with 12 bases between the two ends. Germline CDR1 reads SGHAT; CDR2 reads FQNNGV. The CDR3 totals 14 residues. CDR3 nucleotides: TGTGCCAGCAGCTCGACTAGGGGGGCCTACGAGCAGTACTTC. Residues: CASSSTRGAYEQYF.

The sample holds a few counts of this clonotype. The rearrangement links TRBV27 to TRBJ2-2, with D maybe TRBD1 (5 bases). The CDR3 runs to 14 residues. Germline V gene data show CDR1 as MNHEY and CDR2 as SMNVEV (reference sequence). Trimming pared 5 bases from V and 5 bases from J, leaving 12 bases between. CDR3 DNA sequence: TGTGCCAGCAGTCCACCCCCAGGGACCGGGGAGCTGTTTTTT. This encodes CASSPPPGTGELFF.

The chain combines TRBV20-1 with TRBJ2-1; D unresolved. The length of the CDR3 is 15 residues. V was trimmed by 3 bases and J by 7 bases, leaving 19 bases between them. CDR1 is DFQATT, CDR2 SNEGSKA, per germline (reference sequence). The CDR3 loop is CSASKDPGDSNEQFF. CDR3 nucleotides: TGCAGTGCTAGTAAGGACCCCGGAGACTCTAATGAGCAGTTCTTC.

This sequence joins TRBV28 and TRBJ1-5; 7 nucleotides align to TRBD1. V lost 5 bases and J lost 0; bases outside the gene matches: 7. This CDR3 is 16 amino acids long. Germline V CDR1 and CDR2: MDHEN, SYDVKM. The CDR3 DNA reads as TGTGCCAGCAGTCCTTGGACAGGTTATAGCAATCAGCCCCAGCATTTT. Translated: CASSPWTGYSNQPQHF.

The V gene is TRBV20-1, the J gene TRBJ1-6; D possibly corresponds to TRBD1 (5 bases). The ends were cut back, 0 bases at V and 11 bases at J, with 17 bases in the middle. This CDR3 comprises 15 residues. Germline CDR1 DFQATT, CDR2 SNEGSKA (reference sequence). CDR3 in DNA: TGCAGTGCTAGAGATCCACGGGGCCCCTCTGCACCCCTCCACTTT. Its protein product is CSARDPRGPSAPLHF.

This chain uses TRBV4-2 with TRBJ1-1; no definite D call. Per germline, CDR1 LGHNA and CDR2 YNFKEQ. Trimming took off 0 bases at V and 7 bases at J, with 15 bases between the two ends. This CDR3 contains 15 residues. The CDR3 loop reads CASSQDGWNKGEAFF. The CDR3 DNA is TGTGCCAGCAGCCAAGACGGGTGGAACAAGGGTGAAGCTTTCTTT.

The chain links TRBV7-6 to TRBJ2-3; either TRBD1 or TRBD2 may fit D (5 bases each). Per germline, CDR1 SGHVS and CDR2 FNYEAQ. The CDR3 extends over 15 amino acids. With 2 bases removed from V and 3 bases from J, the gap between germline ends came to 12 bases. In nucleotides, the CDR3 is TGTGCCAGCAGCTTAATTGGCAGGGAGACAGATACGCAGTATTTT. Amino acid sequence: CASSLIGRETDTQYF.

The chain is built from TRBV19 and TRBJ1-5; D possibly corresponds to TRBD1 (5 bases). Per the germline V gene, CDR1 is LNHDA and CDR2 is SQIVND (reference sequence). The CDR3 spans 14 residues. Trimming took 3 bases from V and 5 from J, leaving 11 bases between them. CDR3 region: CASSMWGGDQPQHF. The CDR3 DNA follows: TGTGCCAGTAGTATGTGGGGGGGAGATCAGCCCCAGCATTTT.

The chain joins TRBV3-1 to TRBJ2-3, with D hard to call. The V and J ends lost 2 bases and 6 bases respectively, with 9 bases between them. The CDR3 covers 13 residues. CDR1 and CDR2 (germline): LGHDT, YNNKEL (reference sequence). DNA of the CDR3: TGTGCCAGCAGCCAAAACCTGATCGATACGCAGTATTTT. Protein sequence: CASSQNLIDTQYF.

The V call is TRBV20-1, the J call TRBJ1-5, with 7 positions matching TRBD1. Germline-derived CDR1 and CDR2 are DFQATT and SNEGSKA (reference sequence). CDR3 size: 13 residues. V trimming: 7 bases; J trimming: 6 bases; junction bases outside the gene matches: 9. The CDR3 DNA reads as TGCAGTGTCTCTCAGGGGGGAGGTCAGCCCCAGCATTTT. The encoded protein is CSVSQGGGQPQHF.

The rearrangement uses TRBV7-3 and TRBJ2-2, with TRBD1 matching over 10 bases. V was clipped by 5 bases and J by 3 bases; unmatched bases: 3. The germline gives CDR1 SGHTA, CDR2 FQGTGA. The CDR3 is made up of 15 amino acids. The CDR3 loop reads CASSRDRGYTGELFF. CDR3 DNA: TGTGCCAGCAGCCGGGACAGGGGATACACCGGGGAGCTGTTTTTT. Together with reference TRBV7-3 and TRBJ2-2, the CDR3 gives the full variable domain: GAGVSQTPSNKVTEKGKYVELRCDPISGHTALYWYRQSLGQGPEFLIYFQGTGAADDSGLPNDRFFAVRPEGSVSTLKIQRTERGDSAVYLCASSRDRGYTGELFFGEGSRLTVL.

The chain combines TRBV2 with TRBJ1-2; 10 positions match TRBD1. V shed 9 bases and J 7 bases; nucleotides not matched to a gene: 8. This CDR3 is 13 amino acids long. Germline loops: CDR1 SNHLY, CDR2 FYNNEI. The CDR3: CASDRDRGIGYTF. Here the CDR3 DNA reads TGTGCCAGTGACCGGGACAGGGGAATTGGCTACACCTTC.

This clonotype was observed a handful of times. The chain recombines TRBV6-2 or TRBV6-3 with TRBJ2-7, with 8 positions matching TRBD2. The length of the CDR3 is 14 residues. The germline V gene has CDR1 MNHEY and CDR2 SVGEGT. After removal of 6 bases from V and 3 bases from J, the junction contained 7 bases not matched to a gene. CDR3 DNA sequence: TGTGCCAGCAGCCCCATAGCGGGGAGCTACGAGCAGTACTTC. Translating it yields CASSPIAGSYEQYF.

By share of the sample, this clonotype is large. J is TRBJ2-7 and V is TRBV20-1; no firm D call. CDR3 length equals 11 residues. Germline V lookup: CDR1 DFQATT, CDR2 SNEGSKA (reference sequence). V was trimmed by 3 bases and J by 7 bases, leaving 10 bases between them. CDR3 bases: TGCAGTGCTAGCGCATCCAGAGAGCAGTACTTC. Protein sequence: CSASASREQYF.

The V gene is TRBV5-4, the J gene TRBJ2-3, with TRBD2 identical over 10 bases. The CDR3 runs to 17 residues. With V trimmed by 5 bases and J by 0 bases, 9 bases remained unmatched. Germline CDR1 and CDR2: SGHNT and YYREEE (reference sequence). CDR3 bases: TGTGCCAGCAGAAAAACACTAGCGGGGACTAGCACAGATACGCAGTATTTT. It codes for CASRKTLAGTSTDTQYF.

The rearrangement links TRBV27 to TRBJ1-6; maybe TRBD1 (6 bases). Per germline, CDR1 MNHEY and CDR2 SMNVEV (reference sequence). The CDR3 has 13 amino acids. Trimming shortened V by 3 bases and J by 10 bases, and 10 bases separated the two germline ends. The CDR3 is CASSFDRSSPLHF. CDR3 nucleotide sequence: TGTGCCAGCAGTTTCGACAGGAGCTCACCCCTCCACTTT.

This clonotype came up a few times. The chain is built from TRBV29-1 and TRBJ2-7; 9 bases are a match to TRBD1. Unmatched junction bases numbered 9, after V lost 6 bases and J lost 0 bases. The CDR3 consists of 15 residues. The germline gives CDR1 SQVTM, CDR2 ANQGSEA. As DNA, the CDR3 is TGCAGCGTCCGCACCCCGGGACAGGGCTCCTACGAGCAGTACTTC. It yields the protein CSVRTPGQGSYEQYF.

The chain couples TRBV6-5 to TRBJ2-3; D gene ambiguous. Trimming took 2 bases from V and 1 from J, leaving 10 bases between them. The CDR3 extends over 15 amino acids. Germline V gene lookup returns CDR1 MNHEY and CDR2 SVGAGI. CDR3 bases: TGTGCCAGCAGTTACGGGCAGGCACGCACAGATACGCAGTATTTT. Residues: CASSYGQARTDTQYF.

This clonotype was seen a handful of times. The chain is built from TRBV12-3 or TRBV12-4 and TRBJ2-5; D gene unclear. V gave up 2 bases and J gave up 2 bases, with 12 bases separating them. The CDR3 runs 15 residues. This CDR3 reads CASSLRQKRQETQYF. CDR3 coding DNA: TGTGCCAGCAGTTTAAGGCAAAAGAGGCAAGAGACCCAGTACTTC.

The chain has TRBV20-1 and TRBJ2-5, with 9 bases fitting TRBD2. The CDR3 is 15 residues long. Germline CDR1 reads DFQATT; CDR2 reads SNEGSKA (reference sequence). J gave up 4 bases and V 4 bases, and 10 bases lay outside the gene matches. The CDR3 sequence: CSAIDGGRAVETQYF. CDR3 sequence (DNA): TGCAGTGCTATTGACGGCGGGAGGGCCGTAGAGACCCAGTACTTC.

This chain links TRBV20-1 with TRBJ2-7, with D possibly matching TRBD2 (6 bases). Germline V gene lookup returns CDR1 DFQATT and CDR2 SNEGSKA (reference sequence). The CDR3 runs 13 residues. Trimming stripped 2 bases from V and 2 bases from J, with 10 bases between. The CDR3 loop reads CSARYPGAYEQYF. CDR3 DNA: TGCAGTGCTAGATACCCGGGAGCCTACGAGCAGTACTTC.

The chain couples TRBV20-1 to TRBJ2-7; unclear D gene. CDR1 and CDR2 from the germline V gene are DFQATT and SNEGSKA (reference sequence). This CDR3 region has 14 residues. V dropped 1 base and J dropped 5 bases, with 15 bases sitting between them. CDR3: CSARGPAANDEQYF. The DNA of the CDR3 is TGCAGTGCTAGAGGCCCGGCGGCAAACGACGAGCAGTACTTC.

About this clonotype: At one of its ends the junction is not consistent with the germline gene, which may arise from a read error. In DNA, the CDR3 is TGTGCCAGCAGCTGGGAGGGGTCACACCAGGAGACCCAGTACTTC. It is translated as CASSWEGSHQETQYF. The rearrangement joins TRBV7-2 to TRBJ2-5, with TRBD2 identical over 7 bases. This CDR3 comprises 15 residues. Germline assignment: CDR1 SGHTA and CDR2 FQGNSA.